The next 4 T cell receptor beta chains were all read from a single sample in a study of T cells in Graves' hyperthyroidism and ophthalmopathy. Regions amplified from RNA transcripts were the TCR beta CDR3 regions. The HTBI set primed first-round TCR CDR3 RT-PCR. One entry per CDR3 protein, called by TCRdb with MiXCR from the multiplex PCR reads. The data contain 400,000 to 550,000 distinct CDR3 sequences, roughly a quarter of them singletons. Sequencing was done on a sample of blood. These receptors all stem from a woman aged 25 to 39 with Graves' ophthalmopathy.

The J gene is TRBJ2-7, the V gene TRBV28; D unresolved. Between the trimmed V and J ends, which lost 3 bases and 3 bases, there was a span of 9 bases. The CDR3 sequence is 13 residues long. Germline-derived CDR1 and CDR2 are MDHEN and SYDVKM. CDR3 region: CASSFSQIYEQYF. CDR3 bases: TGTGCCAGCAGTTTTTCCCAAATCTACGAGCAGTACTTC. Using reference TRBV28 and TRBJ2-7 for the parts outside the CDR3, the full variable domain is DVKVTQSSRYLVKRTGEKVFLECVQDMDHENMFWYRQDPGLGLRLIYFSYDVKMKEKGDIPEGYSVSREKKERFSLILESASTNQTSMYLCASSFSQIYEQYFGPGTRLTVT.

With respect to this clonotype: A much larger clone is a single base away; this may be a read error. The CDR3: CASSYDGIYEQYF. In nucleotides, the CDR3 is TGTGCCAGCAGTTACGACGGAATCTACGAGCAGTACTTC. The chain joins TRBV6-2 or TRBV6-3 to TRBJ2-7; D call uncertain. Germline lookup yields CDR1 MNHEY and CDR2 SVGEGT. The CDR3 contains 13 residues. Trimming removed 2 bases from V and 3 bases from J, with 8 bases in between.

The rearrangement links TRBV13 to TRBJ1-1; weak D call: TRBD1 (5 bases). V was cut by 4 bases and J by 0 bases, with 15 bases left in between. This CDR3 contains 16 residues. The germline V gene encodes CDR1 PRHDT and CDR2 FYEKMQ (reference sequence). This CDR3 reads CASSSRGSRVNTEAFF. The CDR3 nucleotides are TGTGCCAGCAGCTCTAGGGGAAGTCGGGTGAACACTGAAGCTTTCTTT.

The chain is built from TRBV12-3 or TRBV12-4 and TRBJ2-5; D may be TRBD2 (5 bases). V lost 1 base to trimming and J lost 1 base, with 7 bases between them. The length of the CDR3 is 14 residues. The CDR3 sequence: CASSLGEPQETQYF. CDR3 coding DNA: TGTGCCAGCAGTTTAGGGGAGCCCCAAGAGACCCAGTACTTC.